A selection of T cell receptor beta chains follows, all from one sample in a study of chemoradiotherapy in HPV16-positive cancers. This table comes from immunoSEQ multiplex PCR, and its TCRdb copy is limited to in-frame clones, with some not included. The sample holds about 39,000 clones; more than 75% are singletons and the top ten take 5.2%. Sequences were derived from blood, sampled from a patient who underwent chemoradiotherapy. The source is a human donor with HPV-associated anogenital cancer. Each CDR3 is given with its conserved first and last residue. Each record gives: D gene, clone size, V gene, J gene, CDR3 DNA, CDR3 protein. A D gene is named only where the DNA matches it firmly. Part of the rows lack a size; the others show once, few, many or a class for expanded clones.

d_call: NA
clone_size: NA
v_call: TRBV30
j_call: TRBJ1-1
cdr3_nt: TGTGCCTGGAGTGTCACCGATGGGAACACTGAAGCTTTCTTT
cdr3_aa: CAWSVTDGNTEAFF

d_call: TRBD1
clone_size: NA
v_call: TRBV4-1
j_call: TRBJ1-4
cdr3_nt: TGCGCCAGCAGCCAAGGGGGACAGGGGCTCCTTAATGAAAAACTGTTTTTT
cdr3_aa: CASSQGGQGLLNEKLFF

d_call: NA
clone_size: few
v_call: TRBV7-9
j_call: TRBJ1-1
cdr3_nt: TGTGCCAGCAGCTTAGTATTGGGGCTGAACACTGAAGCTTTCTTT
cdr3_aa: CASSLVLGLNTEAFF

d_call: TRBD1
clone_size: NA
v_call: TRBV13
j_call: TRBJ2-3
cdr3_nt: TGTGCCAGCAGCTTCGGGACAGGTACAGATACGCAGTATTTT
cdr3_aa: CASSFGTGTDTQYF

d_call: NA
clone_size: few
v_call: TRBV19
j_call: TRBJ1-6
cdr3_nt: TGTGCCAGCCTACCGCACACTGGCGGTAATTCACCCCTCCACTTT
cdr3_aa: CASLPHTGGNSPLHF

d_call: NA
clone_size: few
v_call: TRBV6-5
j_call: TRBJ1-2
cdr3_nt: TGTGCCAGCAGCCCGACGGGACTTTATGGCTACACCTTC
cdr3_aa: CASSPTGLYGYTF

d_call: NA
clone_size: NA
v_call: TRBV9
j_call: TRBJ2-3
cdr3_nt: TGTGCCAGCAGCAGCCCTTTACGCACAGATACGCAGTATTTT
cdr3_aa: CASSSPLRTDTQYF

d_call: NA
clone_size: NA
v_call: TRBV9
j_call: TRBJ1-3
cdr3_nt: TGTGCCAGCAGCGTAGACCTTACGGCAGGGACTGGAAACACCATATATTTT
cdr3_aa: CASSVDLTAGTGNTIYF

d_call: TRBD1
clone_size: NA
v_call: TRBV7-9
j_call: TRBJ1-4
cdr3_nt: TGTGCCAGCAGCCCGGGACAGGGGGATGAAAAACTGTTTTTT
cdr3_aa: CASSPGQGDEKLFF

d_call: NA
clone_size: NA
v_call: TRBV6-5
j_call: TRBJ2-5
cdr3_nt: TGTGCCAGCAGAAAAGGGGGTTCAGAGACCCAGTACTTC
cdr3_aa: CASRKGGSETQYF

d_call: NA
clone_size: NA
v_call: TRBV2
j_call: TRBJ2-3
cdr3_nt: TGTGCCAGCAGTGAAGCGCCAAGGGCAGATACGCAGTATTTT
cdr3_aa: CASSEAPRADTQYF

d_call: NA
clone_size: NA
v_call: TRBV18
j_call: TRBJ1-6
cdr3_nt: TGTGCCAGCTCCCGCCCTGCCCCGAATTCACCCCTCCACTTT
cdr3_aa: CASSRPAPNSPLHF

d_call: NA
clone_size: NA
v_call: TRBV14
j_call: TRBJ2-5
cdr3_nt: TGTGCCAGCAGCCAGGGGAAGGCCCAGTACTTC
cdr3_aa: CASSQGKAQYF

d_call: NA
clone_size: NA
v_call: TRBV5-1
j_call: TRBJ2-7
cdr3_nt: TGCGCCAGCAGTCCCGGCTACGAGCAGTACTTC
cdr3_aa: CASSPGYEQYF

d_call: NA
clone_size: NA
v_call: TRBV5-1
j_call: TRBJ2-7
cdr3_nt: TGCGCCAGCAGTCCTATGCCGGGACAAGGCGGGGGGTACTTC
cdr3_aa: CASSPMPGQGGGYF

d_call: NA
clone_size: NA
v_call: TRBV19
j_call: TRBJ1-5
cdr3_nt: TGTGCCAGTAGCCCCGGCCTAAATCAGCCCCAGCATTTT
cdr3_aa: CASSPGLNQPQHF

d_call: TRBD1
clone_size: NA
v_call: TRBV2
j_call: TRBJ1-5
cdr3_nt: TGTGCCAGCAGTGAGATGGACAGGGTCTTCAATCAGCCCCAGCATTTT
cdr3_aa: CASSEMDRVFNQPQHF

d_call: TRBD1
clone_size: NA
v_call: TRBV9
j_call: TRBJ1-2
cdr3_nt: TGTGCCAGCAGCGGACAGGGTACTAACTATGGCTACACCTTC
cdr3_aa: CASSGQGTNYGYTF

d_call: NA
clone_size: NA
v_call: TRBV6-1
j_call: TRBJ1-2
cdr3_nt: TGTGCCAGCAGCGGACAGCTAGCGGATGGCTACACCTTC
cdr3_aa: CASSGQLADGYTF

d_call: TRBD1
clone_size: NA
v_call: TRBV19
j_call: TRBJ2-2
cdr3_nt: TGTGCCAGTAGTACGACAGGGTTGACCGGGGAGCTGTTTTTT
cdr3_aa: CASSTTGLTGELFF

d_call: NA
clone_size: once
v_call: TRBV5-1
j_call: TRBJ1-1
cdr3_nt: TGCGCCAGCAGCTATGGACAGATGAACACTGAAGCTTTCTTT
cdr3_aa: CASSYGQMNTEAFF

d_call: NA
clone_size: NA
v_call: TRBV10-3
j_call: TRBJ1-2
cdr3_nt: TGTGCCATAGAGATTGGGGGCGGCTACACCTTC
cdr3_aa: CAIEIGGGYTF

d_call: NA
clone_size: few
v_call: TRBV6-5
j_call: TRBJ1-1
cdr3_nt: TGTGCCAGCAGTGGTTGGGGGCCCACTGAAGCTTTCTTT
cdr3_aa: CASSGWGPTEAFF

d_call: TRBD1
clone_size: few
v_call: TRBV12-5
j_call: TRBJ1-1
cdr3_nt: TGTGCTAGTGGTTTCCACCGGGACAGAGGCACTGAAGCTTTCTTT
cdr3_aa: CASGFHRDRGTEAFF

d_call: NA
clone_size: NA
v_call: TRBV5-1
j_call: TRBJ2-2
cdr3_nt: TGCGCCAGCAGCTGGGGACATGTGGGCGGGGAGCTGTTTTTT
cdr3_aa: CASSWGHVGGELFF

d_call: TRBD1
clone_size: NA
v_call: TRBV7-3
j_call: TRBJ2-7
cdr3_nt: TGTGCCAGCAGCCCGGGGACAGGGAATTCCGAGCAGTACTTC
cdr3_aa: CASSPGTGNSEQYF

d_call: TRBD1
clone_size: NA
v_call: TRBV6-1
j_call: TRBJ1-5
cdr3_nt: TGTGCCAGCAGCTCGGGGACAGGGCTGGATCAGCCCCAGCATTTT
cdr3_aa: CASSSGTGLDQPQHF

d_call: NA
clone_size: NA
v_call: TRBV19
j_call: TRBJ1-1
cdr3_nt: TGTGCCAGTAGCCGTAGACGGGGGAACACTGAAGCTTTCTTT
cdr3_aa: CASSRRRGNTEAFF

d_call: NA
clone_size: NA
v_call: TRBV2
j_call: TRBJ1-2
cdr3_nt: TGTGCCAGCAGTCTCAGGGAGGACTACACCTTC
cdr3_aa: CASSLREDYTF

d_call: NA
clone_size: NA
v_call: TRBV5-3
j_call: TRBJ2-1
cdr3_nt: TGTGCCAGCAGCTTGATCAATGAGCAGTTCTTC
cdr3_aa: CASSLINEQFF

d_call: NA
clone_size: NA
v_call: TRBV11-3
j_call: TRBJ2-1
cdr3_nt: TGTGCCAGCAGCTTGAGAGGGGGGGCTTACAATGAGCAGTTCTTC
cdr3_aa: CASSLRGGAYNEQFF

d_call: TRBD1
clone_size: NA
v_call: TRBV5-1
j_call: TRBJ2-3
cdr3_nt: TGCGCCAGCAGCGCCTTGGGGGGACAGGGCATTACAGATACGCAGTATTTT
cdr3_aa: CASSALGGQGITDTQYF